A single sample is the source of the 13 T cell receptor beta chains below, sequenced in a study of tumor-infiltrating lymphocytes in primary liver carcinoma. Blood RNA came from unsorted whole blood; germline DNA was also extracted. TCR beta cDNA was reverse-transcribed from 400 to 500 ng of total RNA. The reaction used a constant-region primer and ProtoScript II reverse transcriptase. Generation of the TCR beta libraries relied on three nested multiplex PCR rounds using slightly modified ARM-PCR. In the first two PCR rounds, TRBV1-TRBV30 forward primers were paired with a C-beta reverse primer, and each round lasted nine to ten cycles. TCRdb passed the multiplex PCR reads through MiXCR, listing each CDR3 protein once. This table holds 300,000 to 350,000 distinct CDR3 sequences, 45% to 70% found once. The specimen sequenced was peripheral blood. These TCRs come from a woman aged 25 to 39 with primary liver carcinoma and hepatitis B virus infection.

This clonotype was detected a few times. This likely comes from a read error, as the CDR3 has no conserved phenylalanine or tryptophan at its end. This chain joins TRBV29-1 and TRBJ2-5, with TRBD2 matching over 7 bases. The CDR3 extends over 13 amino acids. After removal of 6 bases from V and 6 bases from J, the junction contained 10 bases not matched to a gene. Germline V gene lookup returns CDR1 SQVTM and CDR2 ANQGSEA. CDR3 region: CSVRETSRQTQYS. In DNA, the CDR3 is TGCAGCGTGCGGGAGACTAGTAGACAGACCCAGTACTCC.

This clonotype was found many times. The chain carries TRBV11-2 and TRBJ2-7; D perhaps matches TRBD1 (7 bases). V dropped 6 bases and J dropped 4 bases, with 13 bases sitting between them. The germline V gene encodes CDR1 SGHAT and CDR2 FQNNGV. There are 13 residues in the CDR3. The CDR3 bases are TGTGCCAGCAGACCAGGGGGGCGGTACGAGCAGTACTTC. The encoded protein is CASRPGGRYEQYF.

This clonotype has at least ten counts. The chain uses TRBV29-1 and TRBJ2-7, with 8 bases fitting TRBD2. V was clipped by 3 bases and J by 4 bases; unmatched bases: 11. This CDR3 is built from 15 residues. CDR1 and CDR2 (germline): SQVTM, ANQGSEA. The chain's CDR3 is CSVEFAGGELYEQYF. Written as DNA, the CDR3 is TGCAGCGTTGAGTTTGCGGGGGGCGAATTGTACGAGCAGTACTTC.

As for this clonotype: Germline is not matched at one junction end, which may reflect a read error. The genes are TRBV12-3 or TRBV12-4 and TRBJ2-7; 8 bases are a match to TRBD2. CDR3 length: 15 amino acids. CDR3 sequence: CTSSLGLAITHEQYF. In DNA, the CDR3 is TGTACCAGCAGTTTAGGACTAGCCATTACCCACGAGCAGTACTTC.

Remarks on this clonotype: At one end the junction does not follow the germline gene, possibly because of a read error. This chain connects TRBV29-1 to TRBJ2-7; D gene uncertain. CDR3 size: 11 residues. Germline loops: CDR1 SQVTM, CDR2 ANQGSEA. In DNA form, the CDR3 reads TGCAGCGTCGCCTTTATCGGAGAGCAGTGCTTC. Translating gives CSVAFIGEQCF.

This chain uses TRBV7-9 with TRBJ2-5; unclear D gene. Germline CDR1 reads SEHNR; CDR2 reads FQNEAQ (reference sequence). CDR3 length equals 12 residues. V was cut by 4 bases and J by 5 bases, with 8 bases left in between. CDR3 residues: CASSSLKETQYF. CDR3 DNA: TGTGCCAGCAGCTCCCTTAAGGAGACCCAGTACTTC.

As for this clonotype: A much more abundant neighbour one base away suggests this may be a read error. This chain connects TRBV6-1 to TRBJ2-6; D is ambiguous. The CDR3 has 12 residues. Germline lookup yields CDR1 MNHNS and CDR2 SASEGT. CDR3 sequence (DNA): TGTACCAGCATTTATGGGCAGAACGTCCTGACTTTC. It is translated as CTSIYGQNVLTF.

This clonotype has a count of ten or more. Sequence at one end of the junction differs from germline and may be a read error. CDR3 coding DNA: TGTGCCAGCAGTCTCTCCCCCGGGACAGGAATTTTT. As protein: CASSLSPGTGIF. The rearrangement links TRBV12-3 or TRBV12-4 to TRBJ1-3; 8 bases agree with TRBD1. This CDR3 has 12 amino acids.

This clonotype has a handful of counts. This chain uses TRBV12-3 or TRBV12-4 with TRBJ1-2; no reliable D call. This CDR3 has 15 amino acids. The V end was cut by 2 bases, the J end by 2 bases, with 12 bases between. CDR3 residues: CASSLWATSNYGYTF. The CDR3 nucleotides read TGTGCCAGCAGTTTATGGGCGACCTCAAACTATGGCTACACCTTC.

This chain joins TRBV4-3 and TRBJ1-5, with D uncertain. Trimming removed 1 base from V and 9 bases from J, with 10 bases in between. The CDR3 runs 13 residues. CDR1 and CDR2 from the germline V gene are LGHNA and YSLEER. The CDR3 bases are TGCGCCAGCAGCCAAGCTCGGCGGGGGCCCCAGCATTTT. As protein: CASSQARRGPQHF.

A note on this clonotype: Compared with germline, one end of the junction differs, possibly owing to a read error. The chain uses TRBV28 and TRBJ1-4; tentatively, D is TRBD1 (5 bases). Per germline, CDR1 MDHEN and CDR2 SYDVKM. This CDR3 region has 13 residues. Here the CDR3 DNA reads TGTGCCATCGCGGGGGGATTAAATGAAAAACTGGTTTTT. Translated: CAIAGGLNEKLVF.

Regarding this clonotype: This may stem from a read error, because a much larger clone lies one nucleotide away. The CDR3 sequence: CVSTPRGRGNQPQHF. In DNA, the CDR3 is TGTGTCAGCACCCCCCGGGGCAGGGGGAATCAGCCCCAGCATTTT. The J gene is TRBJ1-5, the V gene TRBV12-3 or TRBV12-4; 7 bases match TRBD1. This CDR3 region has 15 residues.

This clonotype was detected only a few times. This sequence joins TRBV12-3 or TRBV12-4 and TRBJ2-1; 10 bases fit TRBD1. The length of the CDR3 is 17 residues. The V and J ends lost 4 bases and 5 bases, in that order; junction bases with no gene match: 11. The CDR3 region has the DNA TGTGCCAGCAGTTCGCCGGGACAGGGGACTCTCGACAATGAGCAGTTCTTC. Translating it yields CASSSPGQGTLDNEQFF.